The rows below give T cell receptor beta chains drawn from one sample of a study of PD-L1 blockade in urothelial cancer. TCRdb's copy holds only in-frame clones and misses some; the assay was immunoSEQ multiplex PCR. Among more than 70,000 clones listed, around 90% were seen once. Sequenced material: PBMCs, taken around atezolizumab (anti-PD-L1) treatment. These receptors were taken from a man aged 60 to 75 with urothelial cancer. Each CDR3 is given without its conserved first and last residue. D genes are given only for firm matches. A row's size may be missing; if present it is once, few, many or a size class.

j_call	clone_size	v_call	d_call	cdr3_aa
TRBJ2-1	-	TRBV6-1	-	ASSEQGLFYNEQF
TRBJ2-7	-	TRBV10-1	TRBD2	ASSPQTSGSYEQY
TRBJ2-1	-	TRBV19	TRBD2	ASSNRREGNEQF
TRBJ1-6	-	TRBV7-9	-	ASSLEGGWSPLH
TRBJ2-5	-	TRBV5-4	-	ASSYRGGETQY
TRBJ1-2	-	TRBV6-6	-	ASVGLLNYGYT
TRBJ1-5	-	TRBV15	TRBD1	ATSRTGGGQPQH
TRBJ2-5	-	TRBV7-2	TRBD2	ASSLGTSGRDQY
TRBJ2-7	-	TRBV7-2	TRBD2	ASSLGVTSGGSYEQY
TRBJ2-3	-	TRBV30	TRBD2	AWRYRVVTSVIYDTQY
TRBJ2-7	-	TRBV10-3	TRBD1	AISESTGGSYEQY
TRBJ2-2	-	TRBV2	TRBD1	ASITGENTGELF
TRBJ2-1	once	TRBV5-1	TRBD2	ASSLAGTSGYNEQF
TRBJ1-2	-	TRBV28	TRBD1	ASSPFSTGNYGYT
TRBJ2-7	-	TRBV7-8	-	ASSLVPGTYEQY
TRBJ2-7	-	TRBV28	TRBD1	ASSLSGTGHYEQY
TRBJ2-1	-	TRBV7-9	TRBD2	ASSLSSGTSSYNEQF
TRBJ2-3	-	TRBV5-1	TRBD1	ASSLGGPADTQY
TRBJ2-7	few	TRBV6-1	-	APSKILPYEQY
TRBJ2-5	-	TRBV11-2	TRBD2	ASSSLGRERGETQY
TRBJ1-5	-	TRBV5-1	TRBD1	ASSQTGEPHQPQH
TRBJ1-1	-	TRBV5-5	-	ASSLLLPRGLTNTEAF
TRBJ2-5	-	TRBV11-2	-	ASSSADFQETQY
TRBJ1-4	-	TRBV6-5	TRBD1	ASSSGQGGEKLF
TRBJ2-4	-	TRBV5-4	-	ASSPRGGQVIQY
TRBJ1-1	-	TRBV5-1	-	ASSLSPTGNTEAF
TRBJ1-1	-	TRBV7-8	-	ASSRELNTEAF
TRBJ2-2	-	TRBV6-6	TRBD1	ASSGTGPNTGELF
TRBJ1-1	-	TRBV10-1	-	ASSETGGKAF
TRBJ2-7	-	TRBV7-2	-	ASSRDWSYEQY
TRBJ2-1	-	TRBV6-1	TRBD1	ASRGQGAREQF
TRBJ2-2	-	TRBV7-2	TRBD1	ASSQGGSPGELF
TRBJ1-1	-	TRBV19	-	ASSMSDRNTEAF
TRBJ1-1	-	TRBV4-2	TRBD1	ASSQGGQGYTEAF
TRBJ2-1	-	TRBV28	-	ASSLQRSSYNEQF
TRBJ1-5	-	TRBV28	-	ASIALGLRNQPQH
TRBJ2-3	-	TRBV7-9	-	ALGMSGSDTQY
TRBJ2-6	once	TRBV19	-	ASSRDSGANVLT
TRBJ1-1	-	TRBV5-4	TRBD1	ASSPLDRDTEAF
TRBJ2-1	-	TRBV7-9	TRBD1	ASSSSRGQIVQF
TRBJ2-7	-	TRBV6-1	TRBD1	ASTRDRGYYEQY
TRBJ2-7	once	TRBV6-9	-	ASSNYYEQY
TRBJ1-4	-	TRBV5-1	-	ASSLAAQSNEKLF
TRBJ1-2	few	TRBV27	TRBD1	ASRTGQAKNYGYT
TRBJ1-2	-	TRBV19	TRBD1	ASSTGQGYGYT
TRBJ2-2	-	TRBV12-5	-	ASGLLPGDNTGELF
TRBJ2-3	-	TRBV11-2	TRBD2	ASSFRLAGVGDTQY
TRBJ1-2	-	TRBV21-1	-	ASSTRDRPTNGYT
TRBJ1-3	-	TRBV5-6	-	ASSSTGFGNTIY
TRBJ1-1	-	TRBV27	-	ASNQGGFMNTEAF
TRBJ1-1	once	TRBV27	TRBD1	ASSLGRGTEAF
TRBJ1-5	once	TRBV28	TRBD1	ASSGDRANNQPQH
TRBJ2-3	-	TRBV11-2	TRBD2	ASSFLAGGPLSTDTQY
TRBJ1-1	-	TRBV30	-	AWSAIGGYTEAF
TRBJ2-7	once	TRBV29-1	-	SAGDKRGSYEQY